This TCR beta chain was retrieved from a study of T cells after somatic rescue of genetic block. Produced via immunoSEQ multiplex PCR; TCRdb's table is partial and in-frame only. Among tens of thousands of clones listed, approximately 91% were seen once. This clone appeared once. CDR3 length equals 13 residues. In germline, CDR1 is MRHNA, CDR2 SNTAGT. J was trimmed by 9 bases and V by 3 bases; bases with no gene match: 5. This sequence was found in a man aged 30-40 years. The chain combines TRBV6-4 with TRBJ2-3; 8 bases fit TRBD1. Sequenced material: peripheral blood mononuclear cells (PBMCs). The CDR3 coding sequence is TGTGCCAGCAGTGATGGACAGGGTGGGACGCAGTATTTT. The encoded protein is CASSDGQGGTQYF.